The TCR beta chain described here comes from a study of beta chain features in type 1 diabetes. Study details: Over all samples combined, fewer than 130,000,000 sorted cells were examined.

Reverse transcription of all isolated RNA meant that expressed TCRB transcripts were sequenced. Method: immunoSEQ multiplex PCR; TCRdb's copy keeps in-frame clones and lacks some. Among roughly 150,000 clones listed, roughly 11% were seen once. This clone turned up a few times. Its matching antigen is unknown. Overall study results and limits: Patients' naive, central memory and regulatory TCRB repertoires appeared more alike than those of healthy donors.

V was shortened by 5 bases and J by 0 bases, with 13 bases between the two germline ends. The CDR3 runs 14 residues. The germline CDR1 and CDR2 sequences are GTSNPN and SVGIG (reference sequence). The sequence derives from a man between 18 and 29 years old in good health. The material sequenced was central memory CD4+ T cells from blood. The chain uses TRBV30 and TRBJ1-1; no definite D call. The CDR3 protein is CAWEVGNMNTEAFF. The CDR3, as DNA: TGTGCCTGGGAGGTAGGGAACATGAACACTGAAGCTTTCTTT.